The clone carrying this TCR beta chain occurred a few times. The antigen is undetermined. The record originates from a study of response to subunit inactivated influenza vaccine. Study findings and constraints: Authors suggested few new T cells are recruited by each seasonal influenza vaccination.

TCRdb ran MiXCR on the RT-PCR reads and lists one entry per CDR3 protein. The repertoire holds around 200,000 distinct CDR3 sequences, with 9.2% as singletons. Germline V gene data show CDR1 as DFQATT and CDR2 as SNEGSKA (reference sequence). CDR3 length: 14 amino acids. This TCR was recovered from a man aged 45-60 years who received an inactivated influenza vaccine. Material: non-naive T cells sorted from PBMCs, obtained on the day of vaccination. This rearrangement joins TRBV20-1 to TRBJ1-1; the D gene is possibly TRBD1 (5 bases). This CDR3 reads CRAGRGLMNTEAFF. CDR3 DNA: TGCAGGGCGGGGAGGGGACTCATGAACACTGAAGCTTTCTTT.